This T cell receptor beta chain was observed in a study of cytomegalovirus exposure and HLA in healthy donors. Repertoires were generated with immunoSEQ multiplex PCR, while TCRdb's copy carries only in-frame clones and drops some. The table records tens of thousands of clones, about 89% of them present only once. The J segment lost 4 bases and the V segment lost 3 bases, leaving 10 bases of the junction unmatched. The CDR3 runs to 16 residues. Germline CDR1 SGDLS, CDR2 YYNGEE. Only one count was recorded for this clone. The chain uses TRBV9 and TRBJ2-1; 7 bases map to TRBD1. The clonotype was recovered from a woman aged 18-30 years in good health and CMV-seronegative. Sequencing was done on a sample of PBMCs. The CDR3 region is CASSGGLGGLYNEQFF. As DNA, the CDR3 is TGTGCCAGCAGCGGTGGTCTAGGGGGCTTGTACAATGAGCAGTTCTTC.